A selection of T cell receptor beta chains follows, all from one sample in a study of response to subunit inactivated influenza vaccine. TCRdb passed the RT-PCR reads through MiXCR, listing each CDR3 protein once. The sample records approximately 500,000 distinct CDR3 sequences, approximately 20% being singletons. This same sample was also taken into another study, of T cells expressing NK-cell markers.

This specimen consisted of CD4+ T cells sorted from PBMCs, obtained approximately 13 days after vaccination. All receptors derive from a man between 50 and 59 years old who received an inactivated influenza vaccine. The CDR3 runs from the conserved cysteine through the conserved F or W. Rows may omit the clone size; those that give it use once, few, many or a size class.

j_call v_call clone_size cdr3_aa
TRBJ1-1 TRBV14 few CASSLTRGRTEAFF
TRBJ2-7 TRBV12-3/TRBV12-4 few CASSLGLPGHRYF
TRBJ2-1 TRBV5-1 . CASSLFSSGIHNEQFF
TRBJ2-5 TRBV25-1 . CASSDTTPVETQYF
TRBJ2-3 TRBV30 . CAWNRGPNTQYF
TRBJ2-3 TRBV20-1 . CSAIITDTQYF
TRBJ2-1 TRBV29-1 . CSVIQEFSYNEQFF
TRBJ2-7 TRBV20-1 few CSAKRWGSYEQYF
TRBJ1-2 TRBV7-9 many CASSSRRPNYGYTF
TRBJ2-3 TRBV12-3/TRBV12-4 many CASSLGSDTQYF
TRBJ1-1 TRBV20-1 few CSAREHENTEAFF
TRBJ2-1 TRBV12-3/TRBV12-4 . CASSLPSGGVEQFF
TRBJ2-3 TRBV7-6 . CASSLQTYTDTQYF
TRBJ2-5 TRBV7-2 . CASSLALAGRETQYF
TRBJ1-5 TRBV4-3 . CASSQDVSHSNQPQHF
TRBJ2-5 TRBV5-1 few CASSRIYRGLETQYF
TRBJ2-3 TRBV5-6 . CASSLVGTGTDTQYF
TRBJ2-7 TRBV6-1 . CASIPEVPYEQYF
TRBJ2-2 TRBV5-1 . CASSDTSAGELFF
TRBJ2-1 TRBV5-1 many CASSISGSTYNEQFF
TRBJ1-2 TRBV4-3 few CASSQDATLNYGYTF
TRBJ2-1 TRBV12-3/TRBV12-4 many CASRGGSSYNEQFF
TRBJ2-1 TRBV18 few CASSPPGLGDINNEQFF
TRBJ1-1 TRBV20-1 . CSAREGSTNTEAFF
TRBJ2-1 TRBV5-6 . CASTPGGDEQFF
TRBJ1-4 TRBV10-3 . CAISESGDRPNEKLFF
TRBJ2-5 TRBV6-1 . CASSRRGGQETQYF
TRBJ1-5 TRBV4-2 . CASSPGQSYGPQHF
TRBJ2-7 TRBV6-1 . CASSPWQKVYEQYF
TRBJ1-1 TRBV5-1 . CASSLGASSTEAFF
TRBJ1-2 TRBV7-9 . CASSPMGDYGYTF
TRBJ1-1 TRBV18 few CASSASGSEAFF
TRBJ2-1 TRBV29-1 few CSVQSGFYNEQFF
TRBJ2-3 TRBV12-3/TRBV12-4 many CASSPSQGSQYF
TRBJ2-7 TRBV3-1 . CASSHRDGLREQYF
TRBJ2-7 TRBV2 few CASSGVSGRHEQYF
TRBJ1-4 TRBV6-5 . CASSYGVGVYEKLFF
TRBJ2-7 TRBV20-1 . CSARPLRDLYEQYF
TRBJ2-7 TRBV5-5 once CASSGQTGAIRYQYF
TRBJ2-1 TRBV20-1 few CSASPLDSSAYNEQFF